Listed below are T cell receptor beta chains from one sample, sequenced in a study of T cells in Graves' hyperthyroidism and ophthalmopathy. TCRdb called the multiplex PCR reads again in MiXCR, with one record for every CDR3 protein. The table shows hundreds of thousands of distinct CDR3 sequences, with 20% occurring only once. What was sequenced was blood. These receptor sequences come from a man aged 35 to 55 with Graves' ophthalmopathy. CDR3s include the opening cysteine and the closing phenylalanine or tryptophan. The D gene is left open where the match is weak. Some rows mark clone size as missing; the rest say once, few, many or name a class of expanded clone.

j_gene	d_gene	v_gene	abundance	CDR3aa	CDR3nt
TRBJ2-4	.	TRBV27	few	CASSFNRVGQNIQYF	TGTGCCAGCAGTTTTAACAGGGTAGGGCAAAACATTCAGTACTTC
TRBJ2-2	TRBD2	TRBV20-1	.	CSAPSGGPGTGELFF	TGCAGTGCTCCTAGCGGGGGGCCGGGCACCGGGGAGCTGTTTTTT
TRBJ2-3	.	TRBV12-3/TRBV12-4	few	CASSSSGLAADTQYF	.
TRBJ2-2	.	TRBV12-3/TRBV12-4	few	CASMMRGGELFF	TGTGCCAGCATGATGCGGGGCGGGGAGCTGTTTTTT
TRBJ2-7	.	TRBV20-1	few	CSVTVQDWNKEQYF	TGCAGTGTTACGGTTCAGGACTGGAACAAGGAGCAGTACTTC
TRBJ2-1	TRBD2	TRBV7-3	once	CASSRRLAGGYNEQFF	TGTGCCAGCAGCCGCCGACTAGCGGGAGGTTACAATGAGCAGTTCTTC
TRBJ1-1	.	TRBV12-3/TRBV12-4	.	CASSLGGWQAFF	TGTGCCAGCAGTTTAGGGGGTTGGCAGGCTTTCTTT
TRBJ2-2	.	TRBV5-1	.	CASSLLRTANTGELFF	TGCGCCAGCAGCTTGTTACGGACCGCGAACACCGGGGAGCTGTTTTTT
TRBJ2-2	TRBD2	TRBV27	.	CASWPSGSTGELFF	TGTGCCAGCTGGCCTAGCGGGAGTACCGGGGAGCTGTTTTTT
TRBJ2-1	TRBD2	TRBV25-1	.	CASRGLAVPEEQFF	TGTGCCAGCAGGGGACTAGCGGTTCCTGAGGAGCAGTTCTTC
TRBJ2-7	.	TRBV3-1	many	CASSQGGLGLYEQYF	TGTGCCAGCAGCCAAGGTGGGCTAGGATTATACGAGCAGTACTTC
TRBJ1-5	.	TRBV12-3/TRBV12-4	few	CASSLGLGLGGNQPQHF	TGTGCCAGCAGTTTAGGACTGGGTCTTGGGGGTAATCAGCCCCAGCATTTT
TRBJ1-1	.	TRBV28	many	CASSFAGVENTEAFF	TGTGCCAGCAGTTTCGCGGGGGTTGAGAACACTGAAGCTTTCTTT
TRBJ2-5	TRBD2	TRBV4-2	few	CASSQGPGGGETQYF	TGTGCCAGCAGCCAAGGCCCGGGGGGTGGGGAGACCCAGTACTTC
TRBJ1-2	.	TRBV9	many	CASSGRFPYGYTF	TGTGCCAGCAGCGGACGGTTTCCGTATGGCTACACCTTC
TRBJ2-5	TRBD2	TRBV28	many	CASSTPAGAVETQYF	TGTGCCAGCAGTACCCCTGCGGGAGCGGTAGAGACCCAGTACTTC
TRBJ2-7	.	TRBV7-6	few	CASGGWGYEQYF	TGTGCCAGCGGGGGCTGGGGGTACGAGCAGTACTTC
TRBJ2-1	.	TRBV6-1	many	CASSELLVGFYNEQFF	TGTGCCAGCAGTGAACTCTTGGTGGGATTCTACAATGAGCAGTTCTTC
TRBJ2-7	.	TRBV6-5	few	CASSYGGRGYEQYF	TGTGCCAGCAGTTACGGTGGCAGGGGCTACGAGCAGTACTTC
TRBJ2-7	.	TRBV29-1	.	CSVDHAGEQYF	TGCAGCGTTGACCATGCCGGCGAGCAGTACTTC
TRBJ2-7	.	TRBV14	.	CASSPRDGYSYEQYF	TGTGCCAGCAGCCCTCGGGACGGCTACTCCTACGAGCAGTACTTC
TRBJ2-7	.	TRBV13	many	CASSSAHHEQYF	TGTGCCAGCAGCTCTGCCCACCACGAGCAGTACTTC
TRBJ1-5	.	TRBV6-1	.	CASSVRSNQPQHF	TGTGCCAGCTCGGTGAGGTCCAATCAGCCCCAGCATTTT
TRBJ1-1	.	TRBV2	once	CASSLEGQWNTEAFF	TGTGCCAGCAGCTTAGAGGGCCAGTGGAACACTGAAGCTTTCTTT
TRBJ2-7	.	TRBV30	many	CAWSVRLYEQYF	TGTGCCTGGAGTGTGCGGCTCTACGAGCAGTACTTC
TRBJ1-1	.	TRBV28	few	CASSLTPSDFEAFF	TGTGCCAGCAGTTTAACCCCTAGTGATTTTGAAGCTTTCTTT